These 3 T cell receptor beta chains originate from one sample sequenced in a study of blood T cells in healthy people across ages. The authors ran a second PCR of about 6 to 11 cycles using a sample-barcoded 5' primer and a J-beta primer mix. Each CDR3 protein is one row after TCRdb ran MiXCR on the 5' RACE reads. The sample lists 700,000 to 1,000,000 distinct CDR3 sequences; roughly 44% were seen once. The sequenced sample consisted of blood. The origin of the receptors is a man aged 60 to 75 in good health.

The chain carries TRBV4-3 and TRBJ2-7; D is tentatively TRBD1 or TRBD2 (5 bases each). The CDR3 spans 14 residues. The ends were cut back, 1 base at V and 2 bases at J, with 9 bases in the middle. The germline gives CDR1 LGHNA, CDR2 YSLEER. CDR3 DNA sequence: TGCGCCAGCAGCCAAGGGGACGGACCCTACGAGCAGTACTTC. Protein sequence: CASSQGDGPYEQYF.

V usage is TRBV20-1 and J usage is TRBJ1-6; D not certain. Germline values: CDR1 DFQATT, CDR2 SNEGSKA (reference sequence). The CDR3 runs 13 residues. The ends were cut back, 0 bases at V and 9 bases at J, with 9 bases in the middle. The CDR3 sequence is CSARDPMGSPLHF. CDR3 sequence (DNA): TGCAGTGCTAGAGACCCGATGGGTTCACCCCTCCACTTT.

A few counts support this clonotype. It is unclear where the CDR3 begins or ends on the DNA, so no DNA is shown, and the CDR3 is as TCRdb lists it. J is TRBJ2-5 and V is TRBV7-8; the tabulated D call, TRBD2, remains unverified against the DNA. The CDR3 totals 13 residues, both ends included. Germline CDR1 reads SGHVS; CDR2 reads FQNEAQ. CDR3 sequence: CASGDFGPETQYF.